The clone carrying this T cell receptor beta chain appeared a few times. The sample comes from a study of CD8+CD57+ T cells in acquired aplastic anemia. The use of genomic DNA as template underpinned the TCR beta VDJ and CDR3 profiling. One entry per CDR3 protein, called by TCRdb with MiXCR from the reads. The sample yields around 150,000 distinct CDR3 sequences, approximately 44% seen once. V shed 6 bases and J 3 bases; nucleotides not matched to a gene: 9. Germline CDR1 reads MNHEY; CDR2 reads SMNVEV (reference sequence). This CDR3 region has 16 residues. This sequence was found in a human donor in good health. The sequencing input was sorted CD4+, CD8+, or CD8+CD57+ T cells (not recorded which) from PBMCs. This chain links TRBV27 with TRBJ2-2, with 8 bases fitting TRBD2. CDR3 DNA sequence: TGTGCCAGCAGACTCAGCGGGAGCATACACACCGGGGAGCTGTTTTTT. Translation gives CASRLSGSIHTGELFF.